This entry lists 28 T cell receptor beta chains sequenced from one sample in a study of CD8+CD57+ T cells in acquired aplastic anemia. TCR beta VDJ and CDR3 were profiled, and genomic DNA was the template. A single record per CDR3 protein comes from TCRdb applying MiXCR to the reads. The sample carries about 160,000 distinct CDR3 sequences, around 40% recorded once. Sequenced sample: sorted CD4+, CD8+, or CD8+CD57+ T cells (not recorded which) from PBMCs. Receptor source: a human donor in good health.

As concerns this clonotype: A clone one base away is much larger, so this may be a read error. V is TRBV20-1 and J is TRBJ1-1; a weak D match, TRBD1 (6 bases). The CDR3 extends over 17 amino acids. The germline V gene encodes CDR1 DFQATT and CDR2 SNEGSKA (reference sequence). For the CDR3, the DNA is TGCAGTGCTTGGGGCCCGCTGAAGGACAGACAGAACACTGGAGCTTTCTTT. As protein: CSAWGPLKDRQNTGAFF.

This clonotype was picked up many times. This chain links TRBV7-8 with TRBJ2-4, with 7 nucleotides matching TRBD1. V shed 5 bases and J 5 bases; nucleotides not matched to a gene: 3. Germline values: CDR1 SGHVS, CDR2 FQNEAQ. This CDR3 region has 13 residues. The CDR3 reads CASSQDRQNIQYF. CDR3 nucleotides: TGTGCCAGCAGCCAGGACAGGCAAAACATTCAGTACTTC. The full variable domain, its missing parts supplied by reference TRBV7-8 and TRBJ2-4, is GAGVSQSPRYKVAKRGQDVALRCDPISGHVSLFWYQQALGQGPEFLTYFQNEAQLDKSGLPSDRFFAERPEGSVSTLKIQRTQQEDSAVYLCASSQDRQNIQYFGAGTRLSVL.

The table lists this clonotype with many counts. This sequence joins TRBV10-3 and TRBJ2-7, with D hard to call. The CDR3 consists of 11 residues. Deletions cut 6 bases from V and 6 bases from J, with 9 bases between. Per germline, CDR1 ENHRY and CDR2 SYGVKD. In DNA form, the CDR3 reads TGTGCCATCAGCACACCGGGCGAGCAGTACTTC. Translating gives CAISTPGEQYF.

V gene TRBV5-1 combines with J gene TRBJ2-5; TRBD1 might be the D (6 bases). V lost 3 bases, J lost 5 bases, and 17 bases lay in between. Looked up from germline, CDR1 is SGHRS and CDR2 is YFSETQ. CDR3 length: 15 residues. CDR3 residues: CASSSTGISQETQYF. The CDR3 DNA sequence: TGCGCCAGCAGCTCAACAGGGATATCTCAGGAGACCCAGTACTTC.

The chain has TRBV7-9 and TRBJ2-7; no clear D gene. The V and J ends lost 7 bases and 9 bases respectively, with 22 bases between them. Germline CDR1 and CDR2: SEHNR and FQNEAQ (reference sequence). This CDR3 comprises 14 residues. The CDR3 DNA is TGTGCCAGCAAACCAATCGAGGAAGCTGCTTGGCAGTACTTC. It is translated as CASKPIEEAAWQYF.

The J gene is TRBJ1-2, the V gene TRBV20-1; 7 bases are shared with TRBD1. This CDR3 has 14 residues. V shed 0 bases and J 3 bases; nucleotides not matched to a gene: 4. Germline CDR1 and CDR2: DFQATT and SNEGSKA (reference sequence). Here the CDR3 reads CSARDLGTDYGYTF. The CDR3 DNA follows: TGCAGTGCTAGAGATCTAGGGACAGACTATGGCTACACCTTC.

This clonotype was detected many times. This sequence joins TRBV24-1 and TRBJ2-1, with 14 bases aligning to TRBD2. Germline-derived CDR1 and CDR2 are KGHDR and SFDVKD. The V gene end was trimmed by 9 bases and the J gene end by 7 bases; junction bases not matched to a gene: 10. The CDR3 covers 16 residues. CDR3 protein: CATDGTSGGLGNEQFF. The CDR3 nucleotides are TGTGCCACCGACGGGACTAGCGGGGGACTGGGAAATGAGCAGTTCTTC.

At least ten counts were recorded for this clonotype. The rearrangement links TRBV7-7 to TRBJ2-1; perhaps TRBD1 as D (6 bases). Trimming cost V 0 bases and J 5 bases, with 11 bases left between them. CDR3 length: 15 residues. The germline V gene encodes CDR1 SSHAT and CDR2 FNYEAQ (reference sequence). DNA of the CDR3: TGTGCCAGCAGCTTAGCGTGGGGGCGGCACAATGAGCAGTTCTTC. It encodes CASSLAWGRHNEQFF.

The rearrangement joins TRBV25-1 to TRBJ2-1, with 9 bases identical to TRBD1. Germline V gene data show CDR1 as MGHDK and CDR2 as SYGVNS. V was pared by 6 bases and J by 1 base, with 4 bases of the junction left unmatched. The CDR3 is 15 amino acids. CDR3 DNA sequence: TGTGCCAGCAGAGCCGGGACAGGGTCCTACAATGAGCAGTTCTTC. Translating gives CASRAGTGSYNEQFF.

This clonotype has a handful of counts. A much larger clone is a single base away; this may be a read error. The V call is TRBV20-1, the J call TRBJ2-3; 7 bases are shared with TRBD2. Per the germline V gene, CDR1 is DFQATT and CDR2 is SNEGSKA (reference sequence). The CDR3 length is 14 residues. V shed 5 bases and J 2 bases; nucleotides not matched to a gene: 7. This CDR3 reads CSAGRSGITDTQYF. The DNA for the CDR3 is TGCAGTGCTGGACGGAGCGGGATCACAGATACGCAGTATTTT.

The rearrangement uses TRBV4-2 and TRBJ2-7; no definite D call. From germline, CDR1 is LGHNA and CDR2 YNFKEQ. This CDR3 comprises 14 residues. V lost 0 bases and J 5 bases, leaving 11 bases between the germline ends. CDR3 nucleotides: TGTGCCAGCAGCCAAGACGGTCTAGGCGACGAGCAGTACTTC. Translation: CASSQDGLGDEQYF.

V and J are TRBV20-1 and TRBJ2-3, with D possibly being TRBD1 (6 bases). The germline V gene encodes CDR1 DFQATT and CDR2 SNEGSKA (reference sequence). Trimming shortened V by 5 bases and J by 3 bases, and 21 bases separated the two germline ends. The CDR3 has 16 amino acids. CDR3 residues: CSAPGAHGTRTDTQYF. The CDR3 coding sequence is TGCAGTGCTCCAGGGGCTCACGGAACTCGGACAGATACGCAGTATTTT.

J is TRBJ2-1 and V is TRBV11-1, with 10 bases identical to TRBD2. This CDR3 contains 15 residues. Germline trimming cut 5 bases from V and 4 bases from J; bases unmatched to any gene: 5. The germline V gene encodes CDR1 SGHAT and CDR2 FQDESV (reference sequence). CDR3 region: CASSPWTSGYNEQFF. CDR3 nucleotides: TGTGCCAGCAGCCCTTGGACTAGCGGATACAATGAGCAGTTCTTC. The whole variable domain, remainder taken from reference TRBV11-1 and TRBJ2-1, is EAEVAQSPRYKITEKSQAVAFWCDPISGHATLYWYRQILGQGPELLVQFQDESVVDDSQLPKDRFSAERLKGVDSTLKIQPAELGDSAMYLCASSPWTSGYNEQFFGPGTRLTVL.

This clonotype showed up many times. This chain joins TRBV6-1 and TRBJ2-7, with D possibly being TRBD1 or TRBD2 (5 bases each). Germline V CDR1 and CDR2: MNHNS, SASEGT. The CDR3 has 15 residues. Trimming shortened V by 6 bases and J by 7 bases, and 22 bases separated the two germline ends. CDR3 nucleotides: TGTGCCAGCAGAACCCGTGGGACGGGCCATAAAGAGCAGTACTTC. The encoded protein is CASRTRGTGHKEQYF.

The chain is built from TRBV7-2 and TRBJ1-1, with D unresolved. The length of the CDR3 is 12 residues. Trimming cost V 6 bases and J 4 bases, with 9 bases left between them. Per germline, CDR1 SGHTA and CDR2 FQGNSA. CDR3 nucleotide sequence: TGTGCCAGCAGTTTACGGATCACTGAAGCTTTCTTT. This translates into CASSLRITEAFF.

This clonotype was picked up a small number of times. This chain links TRBV5-1 with TRBJ2-2, with TRBD2 as a possible D gene (6 bases). Germline assignment: CDR1 SGHRS and CDR2 YFSETQ. This CDR3 is 16 amino acids long. The ends were cut back, 0 bases at V and 2 bases at J, with 11 bases in the middle. In DNA form, the CDR3 reads TGCGCCAGCAGCTTGGGCGGGGCTCAAAACACCGGGGAGCTGTTTTTT. Its translation is CASSLGGAQNTGELFF.

This clonotype was detected ten times or more. The chain is built from TRBV11-1 and TRBJ1-6, with D possibly matching TRBD1 (5 bases). There are 16 residues in the CDR3. The germline gives CDR1 SGHAT, CDR2 FQDESV (reference sequence). The V end lost 4 bases, the J end lost 7 bases, and 17 bases lay between the germline ends. CDR3 loop: CASSSSGPMANSPLHF. The CDR3 nucleotides are TGTGCCAGCAGCTCGTCGGGGCCGATGGCCAATTCACCCCTCCACTTT.

The chain couples TRBV6-5 to TRBJ2-4; either TRBD1 or TRBD2 may fit D (5 bases each). CDR1 MNHEY and CDR2 SVGAGI come from the germline V gene. This CDR3 comprises 16 residues. V gave up 2 bases and J gave up 1 base, with 12 bases separating them. Written as DNA, the CDR3 is TGTGCCAGCAGTTACGAGGGGCCACGGGCCAAAAACATTCAGTACTTC. Encoded protein: CASSYEGPRAKNIQYF.

Notes on this clonotype: A junction end diverges from the germline sequence, so it may reflect a read error. This sequence joins TRBV27 and TRBJ1-4; D is ambiguous. Germline V gene data show CDR1 as MNHEY and CDR2 as SMNVEV (reference sequence). This CDR3 region has 15 residues. CDR3 bases: TGTGCCGGCAGTCCACCGAGACCAACTAATGAAAAACTGTTTTTT. Translation: CAGSPPRPTNEKLFF.

This clonotype was seen many times. The J gene is TRBJ1-1, the V gene TRBV7-2, with D hard to call. Germline assignment: CDR1 SGHTA and CDR2 FQGNSA. This CDR3 is 11 amino acids long. The ends were cut back, 9 bases at V and 1 base at J, with 6 bases in the middle. CDR3 coding DNA: TGTGCCAGGAGTCAGAACACTGAAGCTTTCTTT. It encodes CARSQNTEAFF.

The gene calls are TRBV20-1 and TRBJ1-1; TRBD1 agrees at 9 bases. The germline CDR1 and CDR2 sequences are DFQATT and SNEGSKA (reference sequence). This CDR3 contains 14 residues. The trim removed 5 bases at V and 6 bases at J, leaving 10 bases unmatched. Here the CDR3 DNA reads TGCAGTGCTCGTCCGGGACAGGGATGGTCTGAAGCTTTCTTT. Its translation is CSARPGQGWSEAFF.

This clonotype has ten or more counts. The genes are TRBV20-1 and TRBJ2-7; perhaps TRBD1 as D (5 bases). There are 15 residues in the CDR3. From germline, CDR1 is DFQATT and CDR2 SNEGSKA (reference sequence). V dropped 6 bases and J dropped 3 bases, with 21 bases sitting between them. The DNA of the CDR3 is TGCAGTGCCTCACTCAGCACGAAAGGGGACTACGAGCAGTACTTC. It specifies CSASLSTKGDYEQYF.

The chain is built from TRBV2 and TRBJ2-1; D is perhaps TRBD2 (5 bases). CDR1 and CDR2 (germline): SNHLY, FYNNEI. V was trimmed by 8 bases and J by 9 bases, leaving 14 bases between them. The CDR3 extends over 12 amino acids. The chain's CDR3 is CASPLRAGEQFF. The DNA of the CDR3 is TGTGCCAGCCCTCTGAGGGCGGGTGAGCAGTTCTTC.

About this clonotype: With a much larger clone just one base away, this may be a read error. The CDR3 DNA reads as TGCGCCAGCATCTTCGTTAACACCGGGGAGCTGTTTTTT. Its protein product is CASIFVNTGELFF. V and J are TRBV5-1 and TRBJ2-2; D gene ambiguous. CDR1 is SGHRS and CDR2 is YFSETQ in the germline V gene. The ends were cut back, 6 bases at V and 2 bases at J, with 8 bases in the middle. The CDR3 sequence is 13 residues long.

The chain recombines TRBV25-1 with TRBJ1-2; no firm D call. Trimming left V 3 bases short and J 4 bases short, with 9 bases between. The CDR3 length is 13 residues. The germline CDR1 and CDR2 sequences are MGHDK and SYGVNS. The CDR3 here is CASSDLAVYGYTF. In nucleotides, the CDR3 is TGTGCCAGCAGTGATTTGGCCGTCTATGGCTACACCTTC.

This clonotype was detected many times. V usage is TRBV20-1 and J usage is TRBJ2-1, with 12 nucleotides matching TRBD2. The ends lost 2 bases at V and 4 bases at J; junction bases unmatched: 6. The CDR3 has 16 residues. The V gene's germline CDR1 is DFQATT and CDR2 SNEGSKA (reference sequence). The CDR3 DNA is TGCAGTGCTAGACCTCCAACTAGCGGGGGGTACAATGAGCAGTTCTTC. It codes for CSARPPTSGGYNEQFF.

The chain combines TRBV9 with TRBJ2-3; D gene ambiguous. V was shortened by 5 bases and J by 8 bases, with 12 bases between the two germline ends. This CDR3 has 12 amino acids. CDR1 and CDR2 (germline): SGDLS, YYNGEE. Here the CDR3 DNA reads TGTGCCAGCAGTTTAGCCCAAACTACGCAGTATTTT. This sequence encodes CASSLAQTTQYF. Full variable domain (outside the CDR3, taken from reference TRBV9 and TRBJ2-3): DSGVTQTPKHLITATGQRVTLRCSPRSGDLSVYWYQQSLDQGLQFLIQYYNGEERAKGNILERFSAQQFPDLHSELNLSSLELGDSALYFCASSLAQTTQYFGPGTRLTVL.

The rearrangement uses TRBV20-1 and TRBJ2-7; 12 nucleotides agree with TRBD2. The CDR3 has 16 amino acids. With 8 bases clipped from V and 0 bases from J, the junction kept 11 bases outside the gene matches. Germline values: CDR1 DFQATT, CDR2 SNEGSKA (reference sequence). CDR3 protein: CSISGLAGDSSYEQYF. The CDR3 DNA is TGCAGTATATCGGGACTAGCGGGCGATAGCTCCTACGAGCAGTACTTC.